This T cell receptor beta chain was retrieved from a study of identical twins. Whole-study results and caveats: A lower insertion count was a feature of abundant cord blood beta clonotypes, with no such feature in memory repertoires.

V gave up 1 base and J gave up 5 bases, with 5 bases separating them. The CDR3 covers 11 residues. Germline V CDR1 and CDR2: DFQATT, SNEGSKA (reference sequence). This clonotype was observed at least ten times. The antigen is not known. TCRdb re-called the 5' RACE reads through MiXCR, storing one row per CDR3 protein. Seen here are about 900,000 distinct CDR3 sequences, roughly an eighth observed once, and the top ten hold under 2%. The data also belong to a second study, concerning yellow fever vaccine responses in identical twins.

The source material was PBMCs. The TCR was taken from a young woman in good health. The chain has TRBV20-1 and TRBJ2-5; possibly TRBD2 for D (5 bases). CDR3 in amino acids: CSARAGETQYF. CDR3 sequence (DNA): TGCAGTGCTAGAGCGGGGGAGACCCAGTACTTC.